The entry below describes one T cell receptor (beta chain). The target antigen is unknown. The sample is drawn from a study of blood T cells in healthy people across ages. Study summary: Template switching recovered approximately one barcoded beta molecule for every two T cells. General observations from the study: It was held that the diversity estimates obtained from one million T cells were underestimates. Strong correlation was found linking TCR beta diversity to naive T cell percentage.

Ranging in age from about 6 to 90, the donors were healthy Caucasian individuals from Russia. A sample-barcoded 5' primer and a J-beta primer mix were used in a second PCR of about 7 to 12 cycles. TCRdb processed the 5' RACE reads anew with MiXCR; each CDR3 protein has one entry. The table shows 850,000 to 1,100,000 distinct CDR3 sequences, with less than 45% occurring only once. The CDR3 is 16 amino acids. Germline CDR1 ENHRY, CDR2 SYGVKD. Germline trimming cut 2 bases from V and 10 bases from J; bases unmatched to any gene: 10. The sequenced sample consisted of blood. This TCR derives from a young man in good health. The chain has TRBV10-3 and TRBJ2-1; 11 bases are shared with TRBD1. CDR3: CAISEMDRGLWGEQFF. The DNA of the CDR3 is TGTGCCATCAGTGAGATGGACAGGGGGCTTTGGGGGGAGCAGTTCTTC.